The source of this TCR beta chain is a study of post-analysis software for immune sequencing data (dated by TCRdb to between 2015 and 2017). For the study in its entirety: Relapsing-remitting, secondary progressive and progressive-relapsing multiple sclerosis were recorded as disease courses, and subtype annotation was lacking for some patients. The patient repertoires were set against roughly eleven previously published healthy control repertoires from donors whose ages ranged from about 6 to 26 years. A subset of samples was prepared in parallel using single-end sample barcoding, then pooled and co-amplified after Illumina adapter ligation. The investigation overall reported the following: The control group was slightly older than the multiple sclerosis patient group. Direct clustering with F measure revealed strong co-clustering of samples prepared in the same batch, which led to a batch-effect correction. Multiple sclerosis patients had significantly lower normalized Chao1 diversity than controls, a result that suggests substantial peripheral T-cell clonal expansion.

A remark on this clonotype: The specificity of this receptor is unknown. Nothing much larger sits one base from this clone, and base qualities are not available.

To demonstrate the VDJtools post-analysis software, TCR beta repertoires were profiled from the peripheral blood of over ten young patients with multiple sclerosis. The patients with multiple sclerosis were children and adolescents between roughly 6 and 15 years of age. Libraries were built with PCR. Sequencing was carried out with an Illumina HiSeq 2500. To reduce PCR and sequencing biases, unique molecular identifiers were built into the TCR beta cDNA libraries. Every 1 to 10 million input T cells yielded approximately 500,000 cDNA molecules, meaning each molecule approximated one T cell. Patient libraries were prepared and sequenced with the same protocol used for the earlier healthy control dataset. Samples belonging to the same batch were prepared together, multiplexed and sequenced on a shared HiSeq lane. The paper's processing steps were these. MIGEC handled the raw barcoded reads, throwing out single-read molecular identifier groups before consensus assembly and CDR3 extraction. Clonotype tables were post-analysed with VDJtools, and diversity was normalized by down-sampling all datasets to the smallest sample size. In repertoire overlap clustering, CDR3 amino acid sequences, but not nucleotide sequences, were matched to correct batch-related cross-sample contamination. Using fastp at Q25 and MiXCR, TCRdb reprocessed the public reads and kept productive beta chains. Entries that share a CDR3 protein sequence are merged under the most common genes and DNA. TCRdb's processing, not the authors', yielded these V and J calls. This sample holds hundreds of thousands of distinct CDR3 sequences; around 64% were observed only once. The top ten clonotypes cover around 11% of the sample.

Material: blood. The source of this sequence is a girl aged 2-10 years with multiple sclerosis.

The CDR3 protein: CASSYSRLAAGYEQYF. The DNA reads as follows: TGTGCCAGCAGTTACTCCCGACTAGCGGCGGGCTACGAGCAGTACTTC. The sequence is built from TRBV6-6 and TRBJ2-7; TRBD2 aligns with 9 central bases. Here V drops 0 bases and J drops 3 bases, and the junction holds 6 bases not matched to any gene. The cysteine opens and the phenylalanine closes a CDR3 of 16 amino acids. The retained sequence is limited to the CDR3, 48 bases, with the frame set at the first base. For CDR1 and CDR2, the germline V gene (reference sequence) lists MNHNY and SVGAGI.